The 31 T cell receptor beta chains below come from one sample, sequenced in a study of T-cell reconstitution after alpha-beta-depleted transplantation in children (dated by TCRdb to the mid-2010s). Libraries came from PCR. Sequencing instrument: Illumina HiSeq 2500. TCR libraries were prepared with molecular barcoding, using unique molecular identifiers to normalize TCRbeta repertoire quantification. In TCRdb, the public reads were trimmed at Q25 with fastp and aligned with MiXCR, with productive beta chains retained. Each entry merges the rows of one CDR3 protein and shows their most common DNA and genes. This sample has 500,000 to 600,000 distinct CDR3 sequences in its table, and roughly 18% of those were observed once. 3.3% of the sample comes from the top ten. Sequences were derived from PBMCs from the stem cell graft donor, sampled from the stem cell graft. The origin of the receptors is a human donor who donated a stem cell graft to a child with acute lymphoblastic leukemia.

This clonotype was seen a handful of times. This chain links TRBV12-3 or TRBV12-4 with TRBJ2-1; 7 nucleotides agree with TRBD2. CDR3 length: 16 amino acids. With V trimmed by 1 base and J by 2 bases, 5 bases remained unmatched. This CDR3 is CASSLGGGVTYNEQFF. Here the CDR3 DNA reads TGTGCCAGCAGTTTAGGGGGGGGTGTCACCTACAATGAGCAGTTCTTC.

The chain combines TRBV9 with TRBJ2-1, with 9 positions matching TRBD2. Germline V lookup: CDR1 SGDLS, CDR2 YYNGEE. This CDR3 is 16 amino acids long. V lost 0 bases, J lost 9 bases, and 10 bases stayed unmatched. This CDR3 is CASSVAGSGRFSEQFF. The CDR3 nucleotides read TGTGCCAGCAGCGTAGCCGGAAGCGGGAGGTTCAGTGAGCAGTTCTTC.

This clonotype was picked up a small number of times. The genes are TRBV5-6 and TRBJ2-7, with 8 nucleotides matching TRBD1. V lost 3 bases, J lost 1 base, and 6 bases stayed unmatched. This CDR3 region has 15 residues. CDR1 is SGHDT, CDR2 YYEEEE, per germline. The CDR3 DNA is TGTGCCAGCAGCTGGACGGACAGGGCTTCCTACGAGCAGTACTTC. It translates to CASSWTDRASYEQYF.

This clonotype appeared a few times. This chain connects TRBV12-3 or TRBV12-4 to TRBJ1-2; 9 nucleotides agree with TRBD1. The trim removed 3 bases at V and 8 bases at J, leaving 10 bases unmatched. The CDR3 is 15 amino acids. As DNA, the CDR3 is TGTGCCAGCAGTTTCCCCGGGACAGGGTTTCGGGGCTACACCTTC. Its protein product is CASSFPGTGFRGYTF.

This clonotype was detected many times. The chain has TRBV4-1 and TRBJ2-7; 11 bases line up with TRBD2. V was pared by 1 base and J by 3 bases, with 2 bases of the junction left unmatched. Germline V gene data show CDR1 as MGHRA and CDR2 as YSYEKL. The CDR3 totals 15 residues. CDR3 in amino acids: CASSQGLAGIYEQYF. Here the CDR3 DNA reads TGCGCCAGCAGCCAAGGACTAGCGGGAATCTACGAGCAGTACTTC.

The chain couples TRBV7-8 to TRBJ1-1, with TRBD1 as a possible D gene (5 bases). Trimming left V 0 bases short and J 11 bases short, with 25 bases between. The CDR3 totals 17 residues. Germline assignment: CDR1 SGHVS and CDR2 FQNEAQ. The CDR3 region is CASSLAPSPAGLRWAFF. The CDR3 bases are TGTGCCAGCAGCTTAGCGCCTTCACCAGCGGGGCTACGGTGGGCTTTCTTT.

This clonotype was recorded a few times. The chain couples TRBV10-3 to TRBJ1-1, with a possible D match to TRBD1 (6 bases). This CDR3 is built from 13 residues. Germline assignment: CDR1 ENHRY and CDR2 SYGVKD. The CDR3 DNA is TGTGCTCACAAGGAAGGGGGAAACACTGAAGCTTTCTTT. This gives the protein CAHKEGGNTEAFF.

This clonotype showed up just a few times. The chain links TRBV20-1 to TRBJ2-7; possible D gene TRBD2, 5 bases. The ends were cut back, 0 bases at V and 3 bases at J, with 9 bases in the middle. This CDR3 spans 13 amino acids. CDR1 and CDR2 from the germline V gene are DFQATT and SNEGSKA (reference sequence). CDR3 nucleotides: TGCAGTGCTAGAGATCGACTAAGCTACGAGCAGTACTTC. Residues: CSARDRLSYEQYF.

There are a few counts of this clonotype. The chain links TRBV9 to TRBJ1-2; D not resolved. V was cut by 6 bases and J by 5 bases, with 11 bases left in between. There are 12 residues in the CDR3. Germline V CDR1 and CDR2: SGDLS, YYNGEE. The CDR3 coding sequence is TGTGCCAGCACCGGGCAGTCATATGGCTACACCTTC. It yields the protein CASTGQSYGYTF. The full variable domain, in which reference TRBV9 and TRBJ1-2 provide the parts outside the CDR3, is DSGVTQTPKHLITATGQRVTLRCSPRSGDLSVYWYQQSLDQGLQFLIQYYNGEERAKGNILERFSAQQFPDLHSELNLSSLELGDSALYFCASTGQSYGYTFGSGTRLTVV.

This clonotype was seen only once. The rearrangement uses TRBV5-6 and TRBJ2-2, with 9 positions matching TRBD2. The CDR3 runs 14 residues. Trimming removed 4 bases from V and 7 bases from J; junction bases left unmatched: 5. Looked up from germline, CDR1 is SGHDT and CDR2 is YYEEEE. The CDR3 region has the DNA TGTGCCAGCAGCCCCATAGCGGGAGTCGGGGAGCTGTTTTTT. Protein: CASSPIAGVGELFF.

This clonotype was counted between two and nine times. The genes are TRBV6-1 and TRBJ2-3; 8 bases align to TRBD1. The CDR3 spans 15 residues. V was pared by 7 bases and J by 1 base, with 7 bases of the junction left unmatched. In germline, CDR1 is MNHNS, CDR2 SASEGT. In DNA, the CDR3 is TGTGCCAGCAAATTTGACAGGGGTGGCACAGATACGCAGTATTTT. Its protein product is CASKFDRGGTDTQYF.

The chain joins TRBV18 to TRBJ2-1, with D unresolved. CDR1 KGHSH and CDR2 LQKENI come from the germline V gene. The ends were cut back, 3 bases at V and 5 bases at J, with 14 bases in the middle. The CDR3 has 15 amino acids. In DNA form, the CDR3 reads TGTGCCAGCTCACCCTGGGCTATTTCTAACAATGAGCAGTTCTTC. It codes for CASSPWAISNNEQFF.

This clonotype appeared many times. The chain recombines TRBV9 with TRBJ1-5; D gene ambiguous. CDR1 and CDR2 (germline): SGDLS, YYNGEE. V gave up 0 bases and J gave up 4 bases, with 8 bases separating them. The CDR3 has 14 residues. The CDR3 DNA is TGTGCCAGCAGCGTAGGGTCGGGGAATCAGCCCCAGCATTTT. Translation gives CASSVGSGNQPQHF.

To note about this clonotype: A much larger clone differs from this one at a single base, so this may be a read error. This chain uses TRBV27 with TRBJ2-7; 9 bases align to TRBD1. V was clipped by 5 bases and J by 0 bases; unmatched bases: 2. The CDR3 is made up of 14 amino acids. Germline V gene sequence: CDR1 MNHEY, CDR2 SMNVEV (reference sequence). CDR3 region: CASSGQGSSYEQYF. CDR3 DNA: TGTGCCAGCAGTGGACAGGGGAGCTCCTACGAGCAGTACTTC.

The chain couples TRBV3-1 to TRBJ2-1, with D uncertain. Germline lookup yields CDR1 LGHDT and CDR2 YNNKEL (reference sequence). V was pared by 4 bases and J by 4 bases, with 17 bases between. The length of the CDR3 is 16 residues. CDR3 amino acids: CASSPGLFRVYNEQFF. The CDR3 DNA is TGTGCCAGCAGCCCTGGGTTATTTCGCGTTTACAATGAGCAGTTCTTC.

The rearrangement uses TRBV18 and TRBJ1-1; a possible D gene is TRBD1 (5 bases). Per germline, CDR1 KGHSH and CDR2 LQKENI. The CDR3 covers 16 residues. V gave up 3 bases and J gave up 0 bases, with 14 bases separating them. The CDR3 reads CASSPQAGGMNTEAFF. CDR3 in DNA: TGTGCCAGCTCACCGCAGGCCGGGGGGATGAACACTGAAGCTTTCTTT.

This clonotype has a handful of counts. CDR3 sequence reads: CASSWDLGPIYEQYF. The CDR3 DNA is TGCGCCAGCTCCTGGGATCTGGGACCGATCTACGAGCAGTACTTC. The V and J genes are TRBV5-1 and TRBJ2-7; D might be TRBD1 or TRBD2, each matching 5 bases. Germline V gene data show CDR1 as SGHRS and CDR2 as YFSETQ. The CDR3 runs to 15 residues. Trimming stripped 7 bases from V and 3 bases from J, with 20 bases between. Full variable domain (missing parts from reference TRBV5-1 and TRBJ2-7): KAGVTQTPRYLIKTRGQQVTLSCSPISGHRSVSWYQQTPGQGLQFLFEYFSETQRNKGNFPGRFSGRQFSNSRSEMNVSTLELGDSALYLCASSWDLGPIYEQYFGPGTRLTVT.

V and J are TRBV7-6 and TRBJ1-1; perhaps TRBD1 as D (5 bases). Germline-derived CDR1 and CDR2 are SGHVS and FNYEAQ. Trimming removed 5 bases from V and 4 bases from J, with 20 bases in between. The CDR3 extends over 16 amino acids. The CDR3 here is CASSPVGGVPTTEAFF. DNA of the CDR3: TGTGCCAGCAGCCCTGTCGGGGGGGTACCGACCACTGAAGCTTTCTTT.

The chain recombines TRBV28 with TRBJ2-1; 14 bases line up with TRBD2. Germline CDR1 MDHEN, CDR2 SYDVKM. The CDR3 is 15 amino acids. J gave up 10 bases and V 5 bases, and 7 bases lay outside the gene matches. The CDR3 DNA reads TGTGCCAGCAGTCCGGGGACTAGCGGGAGCAAGGAGCAGTTCTTC. This gives the protein CASSPGTSGSKEQFF.

This chain uses TRBV5-1 with TRBJ2-1; no definite D call. Trimming removed 4 bases at V and 7 bases at J, with 9 bases between. The CDR3 runs to 12 residues. Looked up from germline, CDR1 is SGHRS and CDR2 is YFSETQ. The CDR3 spells CASSTQLNEQFF. The CDR3 nucleotides are TGCGCCAGCAGCACCCAATTAAATGAGCAGTTCTTC.

This clonotype was detected a few times. The chain employs TRBV7-9 and TRBJ2-2; the D is unclear. The germline V gene has CDR1 SEHNR and CDR2 FQNEAQ (reference sequence). V lost 1 base, J lost 5 bases, and 11 bases lay in between. The CDR3 runs to 15 residues. The CDR3 DNA sequence: TGTGCCAGCAGCTTAGGCGAGAGAGGAACCGGGGAGCTGTTTTTT. As protein: CASSLGERGTGELFF.

This clonotype was counted only a few times. V and J are TRBV27 and TRBJ2-1; 7 nucleotides align to TRBD2. Germline-derived CDR1 and CDR2 are MNHEY and SMNVEV (reference sequence). V was pared by 5 bases and J by 5 bases, with 6 bases of the junction left unmatched. CDR3 length: 14 amino acids. The CDR3 spells CASSISGPHNEQFF. The CDR3 DNA sequence: TGTGCCAGCAGTATTAGCGGGCCCCACAATGAGCAGTTCTTC.

This clonotype was counted a few times. The V and J genes are TRBV5-1 and TRBJ2-1, with TRBD2 matching 9 bases. This CDR3 is 14 amino acids long. CDR1 SGHRS and CDR2 YFSETQ come from the germline V gene. V shed 5 bases, J shed 5 bases, and the junction held 5 bases outside the gene matches. The CDR3, as DNA: TGCGCCAGCAGTAGCGGGAGTTGGGACAATGAGCAGTTCTTC. Translation: CASSSGSWDNEQFF. The complete variable domain, with remaining parts taken from reference TRBV5-1 and TRBJ2-1, reads KAGVTQTPRYLIKTRGQQVTLSCSPISGHRSVSWYQQTPGQGLQFLFEYFSETQRNKGNFPGRFSGRQFSNSRSEMNVSTLELGDSALYLCASSSGSWDNEQFFGPGTRLTVL.

The CDR3 DNA follows: TGTGCCAGCAGAGGACTCGCGGGCTTCACAGATACGCAGTATTTT. It encodes CASRGLAGFTDTQYF. This chain links TRBV6-1 with TRBJ2-3; maybe TRBD2 (5 bases). V lost 6 bases to trimming and J lost 2 bases, with 15 bases between them. Germline V gives CDR1 MNHNS, CDR2 SASEGT. The CDR3 covers 15 residues.

This chain's CDR3 is CASSSGTLAGGETQYF. The CDR3 DNA is TGCGCCAGCAGCTCCGGTACACTAGCGGGAGGGGAGACCCAGTACTTC. This sequence joins TRBV5-1 and TRBJ2-5; 13 nucleotides line up with TRBD2. Germline-derived CDR1 and CDR2 are SGHRS and YFSETQ. V lost 3 bases, J lost 5 bases, and 7 bases stayed unmatched. CDR3 length: 16 residues. Complete variable domain (other parts from reference TRBV5-1 and TRBJ2-5): KAGVTQTPRYLIKTRGQQVTLSCSPISGHRSVSWYQQTPGQGLQFLFEYFSETQRNKGNFPGRFSGRQFSNSRSEMNVSTLELGDSALYLCASSSGTLAGGETQYFGPGTRLLVL.

The chain links TRBV5-6 to TRBJ2-1; 10 bases agree with TRBD1. Germline trimming cut 4 bases from V and 7 bases from J; bases unmatched to any gene: 5. The germline V gene has CDR1 SGHDT and CDR2 YYEEEE. The CDR3 is 14 residues long. As DNA, the CDR3 is TGTGCCAGCAGCCTAGGGACAGGGGTAAATGAGCAGTTCTTC. It specifies CASSLGTGVNEQFF.

Turning to this clonotype: The junction departs from germline at one end; a sequencing error may be responsible. The rearrangement joins TRBV5-1 to TRBJ2-5; D not certain. CDR3 length: 14 residues. Per germline, CDR1 SGHRS and CDR2 YFSETQ. In nucleotides, the CDR3 is TGCGCCAGCAGTTTGGTGCCAGCTCGTGAGACCCAGTACTTC. It codes for CASSLVPARETQYF.

This clonotype was seen a few times. This sequence joins TRBV7-8 and TRBJ2-7; D unresolved. From germline, CDR1 is SGHVS and CDR2 FQNEAQ. Trimming cost V 1 base and J 2 bases, with 9 bases left between them. The CDR3 extends over 14 amino acids. The CDR3 here is CASSLGADTYEQYF. The CDR3 DNA follows: TGTGCCAGCAGCTTAGGCGCAGATACCTACGAGCAGTACTTC.

This clonotype was observed once. V and J are TRBV7-3 and TRBJ2-7; D not certain. CDR1 and CDR2 from the germline V gene are SGHTA and FQGTGA. The CDR3 is made up of 10 amino acids. Between the trimmed V and J ends, which lost 0 bases and 6 bases, there was a span of 0 bases. The CDR3 DNA reads TGTGCCAGCAGCTTAACCGAGCAGTACTTC. Its protein product is CASSLTEQYF.

This clonotype was counted only a few times. The chain links TRBV4-2 to TRBJ2-1; no definite D call. The V gene lost 5 bases and the J gene lost 5 bases, with 10 bases spanning the gap. This CDR3 spans 13 amino acids. The germline V gene has CDR1 LGHNA and CDR2 YNFKEQ. The CDR3 loop reads CASSGGSHNEQFF. CDR3 DNA: TGTGCCAGCAGCGGCGGTAGTCACAATGAGCAGTTCTTC.

The gene calls are TRBV25-1 and TRBJ1-5; D possibly corresponds to TRBD1 (6 bases). The CDR3 loop spans 14 amino acids. CDR1 MGHDK and CDR2 SYGVNS come from the germline V gene. Trimming took 5 bases from V and 3 from J, leaving 11 bases between them. CDR3 residues: CASSLSGANQPQHF. The CDR3 coding sequence is TGTGCCAGCAGTTTATCAGGGGCCAATCAGCCCCAGCATTTT. The variable domain in full, completed from reference TRBV25-1 and TRBJ1-5, reads EADIYQTPRYLVIGTGKKITLECSQTMGHDKMYWYQQDPGMELHLIHYSYGVNSTEKGDLSSESTVSRIRTEHFPLTLESARPSHTSQYLCASSLSGANQPQHFGDGTRLSIL.